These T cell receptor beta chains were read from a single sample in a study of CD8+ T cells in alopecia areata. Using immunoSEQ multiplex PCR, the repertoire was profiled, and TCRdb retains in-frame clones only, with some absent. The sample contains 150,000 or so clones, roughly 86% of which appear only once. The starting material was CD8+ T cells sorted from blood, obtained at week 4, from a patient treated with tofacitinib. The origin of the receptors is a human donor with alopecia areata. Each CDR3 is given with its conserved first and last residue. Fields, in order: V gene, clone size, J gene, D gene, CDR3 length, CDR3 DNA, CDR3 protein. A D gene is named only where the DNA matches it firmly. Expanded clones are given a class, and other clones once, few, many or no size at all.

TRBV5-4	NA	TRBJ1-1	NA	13	TGTGCCAGCAGCATGACCCCGAACACTGAAGCTTTCTTT	CASSMTPNTEAFF
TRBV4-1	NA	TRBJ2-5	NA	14	TGCGCCAGCAGATCTATTGACAGAGAAGAGACCCAGTACTTC	CASRSIDREETQYF
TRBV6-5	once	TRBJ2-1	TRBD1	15	TGTGCCAGCAGTTATAACAGGGGGCCCTACAATGAGCAGTTCTTC	CASSYNRGPYNEQFF
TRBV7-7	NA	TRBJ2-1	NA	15	TGTGCCAGCAGCCCCGGACCCCCACCGGCGGATGAGCAGTTCTTC	CASSPGPPPADEQFF
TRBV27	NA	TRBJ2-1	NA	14	TGTGCCAGCAGCAACAGTATCTCCTACAATGAGCAGTTCTTC	CASSNSISYNEQFF
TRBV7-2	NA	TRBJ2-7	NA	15	TGTGCCAGCAGCTTACTGGGGCAAGCTCCTTACGAGCAGTACTTC	CASSLLGQAPYEQYF
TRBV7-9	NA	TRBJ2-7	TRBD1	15	TGTGCCAGCAGCAGTCCCGGGACAGGGGGCTACGAGCAGTACTTC	CASSSPGTGGYEQYF
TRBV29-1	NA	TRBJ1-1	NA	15	TGCAGCGTTGAGGGCTTAGGGGGATTGAACACTGAAGCTTTCTTT	CSVEGLGGLNTEAFF
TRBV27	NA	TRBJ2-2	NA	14	TGTGCCAGCAGGACCTTTTCCGCTGGCGGGGAGCTGTTTTTT	CASRTFSAGGELFF
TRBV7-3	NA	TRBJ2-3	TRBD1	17	TGTGCCAGCAGCCCGGAGGTCGGGACAGGGGGTCGATCTACGCAGTATTTT	CASSPEVGTGGRSTQYF
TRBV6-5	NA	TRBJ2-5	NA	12	TGTGCCAGCAGCCCAAAGGGAGAGACCCAGTACTTC	CASSPKGETQYF
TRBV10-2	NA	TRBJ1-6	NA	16	TGCGCCAGCAGTGAGACAGGAGTACTATATGGTTCACCCCTCCACTTT	CASSETGVLYGSPLHF
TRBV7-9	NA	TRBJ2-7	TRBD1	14	TGTGCCAGCAGCCCCCCAGGGGGTACCTACGAGCAGTACTTC	CASSPPGGTYEQYF
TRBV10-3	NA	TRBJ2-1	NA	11	TGTGCCATCATGAGGGGTAATGAGCAGTTCTTC	CAIMRGNEQFF
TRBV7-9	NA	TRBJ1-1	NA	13	TGTGCCAGCAGTTCCAGTGAGAACACTGAAGCTTTCTTT	CASSSSENTEAFF
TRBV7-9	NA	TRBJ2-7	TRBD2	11	TGTGCCAGCTTCGGGGGGATCGAGCAGTACTTC	CASFGGIEQYF